The rows below give T cell receptor beta chains drawn from one sample of a study of blood T cell repertoires in COVID-19. Profiled with immunoSEQ multiplex PCR; TCRdb holds only in-frame clones, not every one. The sample includes fewer than 300,000 clones, approximately 90% of them seen just once. Sequenced: PBMCs or T cells enriched from blood (not recorded which). The receptors were gathered from a man aged 18 to 35 who had recovered from COVID-19. CDR3s include the opening cysteine and the closing phenylalanine or tryptophan. The order of the fields is CDR3 length, D gene, clone size, V gene, J gene, CDR3 protein, CDR3 DNA. A D gene is named only where the DNA matches it firmly. Expanded clones get a size class; other rows say once, few or many, or leave the size out.

15	TRBD1	.	TRBV6-5	TRBJ1-2	CASRTTQTGGGGYTF	TGTGCCAGCAGGACAACACAAACAGGGGGCGGTGGCTACACCTTC
15	.	.	TRBV15	TRBJ1-6	CATSRDRDIDSPLHF	TGTGCCACCAGCAGAGATCGGGACATAGATTCACCCCTCCACTTT
15	TRBD2	.	TRBV18	TRBJ2-3	CASSPTSGSTDTQYF	TGTGCCAGCTCCCCGACTAGCGGTAGCACAGATACGCAGTATTTT
16	.	.	TRBV5-4	TRBJ1-2	CASSRKREWGVDGYTF	TGTGCCAGCAGCCGGAAAAGGGAGTGGGGGGTGGATGGCTACACCTTC
13	TRBD1	.	TRBV5-1	TRBJ2-7	CASSDLTGYEQYF	TGCGCCAGCAGCGACCTGACAGGGTACGAGCAGTACTTC
17	TRBD1	.	TRBV14	TRBJ2-5	CASSQRRDRGDRETQYF	TGTGCCAGCAGCCAACGTCGGGACAGGGGAGATCGGGAGACCCAGTACTTC
14	TRBD1	.	TRBV10-3	TRBJ2-5	CAISDGRGPETQYF	TGTGCCATCAGTGACGGCAGGGGGCCAGAGACCCAGTACTTC
15	TRBD2	.	TRBV7-9	TRBJ2-1	CASSPRGGTYNEQFF	TGTGCCAGCAGCCCCCGGGGGGGAACCTACAATGAGCAGTTCTTC
17	TRBD2	.	TRBV28	TRBJ2-3	CASSLDPSGRTTDTQYF	TGTGCCAGCAGTTTGGACCCTAGCGGGAGGACGACAGATACGCAGTATTTT
12	TRBD1	.	TRBV10-3	TRBJ1-1	CAIREGANEAFF	TGTGCCATCAGGGAGGGGGCGAATGAAGCTTTCTTT
14	.	.	TRBV15	TRBJ2-1	CATSRDHADNEQFF	TGTGCCACCAGCAGAGATCACGCGGACAATGAGCAGTTCTTC
16	.	.	TRBV27	TRBJ1-2	CASSLLSLQGFYGYTF	TGTGCCAGCAGTTTACTCTCTCTCCAGGGTTTTTATGGCTACACCTTC
14	TRBD1	.	TRBV27	TRBJ1-2	CASSIQTGGGGYTF	TGTGCCAGCAGTATTCAAACAGGGGGCGGCGGCTACACCTTC
15	TRBD1	.	TRBV5-1	TRBJ2-7	CASSEGQGGFYEQYF	TGCGCCAGCAGCGAAGGACAGGGAGGTTTCTACGAGCAGTACTTC
15	TRBD2	.	TRBV5-1	TRBJ2-1	CASSSGGGSYNEQFF	TGCGCCAGCAGCTCCGGGGGGGGCTCCTACAATGAGCAGTTCTTC
18	TRBD2	few	TRBV5-1	TRBJ2-1	CASSLAGTSESSYNEQFF	TGCGCCAGCAGCTTGGCCGGGACTAGCGAGAGCTCCTACAATGAGCAGTTCTTC
15	.	few	TRBV5-1	TRBJ2-1	CASSLEGGSYNEQFF	TGCGCCAGCAGCTTGGAAGGAGGCTCCTACAATGAGCAGTTCTTC
14	TRBD2	.	TRBV3-1/TRBV3-2	TRBJ2-7	CASSPFIAGGEQYF	TGTGCCAGCAGCCCCTTTATAGCGGGAGGCGAGCAGTACTTC
15	.	once	TRBV19	TRBJ2-2	CASSLGQGGTGELFF	TGTGCCAGTAGTTTGGGACAAGGCGGCACCGGGGAGCTGTTTTTT
14	TRBD2	.	TRBV9	TRBJ2-5	CASSAGTIQETQYF	TGTGCCAGCAGCGCCGGGACTATACAAGAGACCCAGTACTTC
18	.	.	TRBV15	TRBJ2-3	CATSRDVGTPGRTDTQYF	TGTGCCACCAGCAGAGATGTTGGGACACCCGGACGCACAGATACGCAGTATTTT
13	.	.	TRBV19	TRBJ1-1	CASTLRQGRGAFF	TGTGCCAGTACCTTACGGCAAGGGAGGGGAGCTTTCTTT
15	.	.	TRBV11-3	TRBJ1-4	CASSNPTASNEKLFF	TGTGCCAGCAGCAACCCGACAGCGTCTAATGAAAAACTGTTTTTT
14	TRBD1	.	TRBV30	TRBJ1-1	CAWREGQGGTEAFF	TGTGCCTGGAGGGAGGGACAGGGGGGGACTGAAGCTTTCTTT
14	.	once	TRBV6-2/TRBV6-3	TRBJ2-7	CASSYDMASYEQYF	TGTGCCAGCAGTTACGACATGGCCAGCTACGAGCAGTACTTC
14	TRBD1	.	TRBV19	TRBJ1-4	CASSTTGPNEKLFF	TGTGCCAGTAGTACGACAGGGCCTAATGAAAAACTGTTTTTT
17	.	.	TRBV19	TRBJ1-3	CASSIEVSGASGNTIYF	TGTGCCAGTAGTATAGAAGTTTCCGGAGCCTCTGGAAACACCATATATTTT
12	.	.	TRBV28	TRBJ1-2	CASSSGDYGYTF	TGTGCCAGCAGTTCGGGGGACTATGGCTACACCTTC
14	.	few	TRBV19	TRBJ1-6	CASSIGPSNSPLHF	TGTGCCAGTAGTATTGGCCCTAGCAATTCACCCCTCCACTTT
11	.	.	TRBV30	TRBJ2-7	CAWRGAGEQYF	TGTGCCTGGAGAGGAGCTGGCGAGCAGTACTTC
13	TRBD1	.	TRBV30	TRBJ1-2	CAHHPDRASGYTF	TGTGCCCACCACCCGGACAGGGCTAGCGGCTACACCTTC
16	.	.	TRBV18	TRBJ2-1	CASSPLTGAVGDEQFF	TGTGCCAGCTCACCGTTGACGGGAGCCGTGGGCGATGAGCAGTTCTTC
16	.	once	TRBV21-1	TRBJ1-3	CASQKEQGGSGNTIYF	TGTGCCAGCCAAAAGGAACAGGGTGGTTCCGGAAACACCATATATTTT
13	.	.	TRBV7-3	TRBJ2-5	CASSLTNQETQYF	TGTGCCAGCAGCTTAACTAATCAAGAGACCCAGTACTTC
13	TRBD1	.	TRBV10-3	TRBJ1-2	CATETGSVYGYTF	TGTGCCACAGAGACAGGGTCGGTCTATGGCTACACCTTC
14	TRBD2	.	TRBV6-5	TRBJ2-7	CASRETSGIYEQYF	TGTGCCAGCAGGGAGACTAGCGGGATTTACGAGCAGTACTTC
14	TRBD2	.	TRBV5-1	TRBJ2-1	CASTGPGGSNEQFF	TGCGCCAGCACGGGCCCCGGCGGGAGCAATGAGCAGTTCTTC
13	.	.	TRBV2	TRBJ1-1	CASSREGTGEAFF	TGTGCCAGCAGTCGGGAGGGGACCGGCGAAGCTTTCTTT
13	TRBD1	.	TRBV18	TRBJ2-1	CASSPDRANEQFF	TGTGCCAGCTCACCCGACAGGGCGAATGAGCAGTTCTTC
16	TRBD1	.	TRBV19	TRBJ2-2	CASHRDRVLGTGELFF	TGTGCCAGTCACCGGGACAGGGTATTGGGCACCGGGGAGCTGTTTTTT
14	TRBD2	.	TRBV5-1	TRBJ2-1	CASSWTSGYNEQFF	TGCGCCAGCAGCTGGACTAGCGGTTACAATGAGCAGTTCTTC